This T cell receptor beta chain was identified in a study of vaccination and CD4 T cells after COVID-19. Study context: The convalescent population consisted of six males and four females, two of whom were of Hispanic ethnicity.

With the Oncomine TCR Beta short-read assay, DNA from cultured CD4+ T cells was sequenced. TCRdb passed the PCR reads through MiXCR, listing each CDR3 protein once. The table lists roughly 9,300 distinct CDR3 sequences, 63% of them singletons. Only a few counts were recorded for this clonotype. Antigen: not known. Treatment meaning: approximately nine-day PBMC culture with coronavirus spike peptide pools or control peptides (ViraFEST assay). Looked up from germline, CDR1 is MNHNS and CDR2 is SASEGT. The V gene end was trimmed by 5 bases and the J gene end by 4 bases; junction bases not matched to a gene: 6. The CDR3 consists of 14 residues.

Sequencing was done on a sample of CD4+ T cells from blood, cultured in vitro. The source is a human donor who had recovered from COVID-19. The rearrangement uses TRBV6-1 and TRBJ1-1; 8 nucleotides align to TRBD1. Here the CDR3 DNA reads TGTGCCAGCAGTCCTACGGACAGGGTCACTGAAGCTTTCTTT. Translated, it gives CASSPTDRVTEAFF.